One and the same sample provided the 22 T cell receptor beta chains below, sequenced in a study of OX40 agonist ivuxolimab in advanced cancers. The table came from immunoSEQ multiplex PCR; TCRdb's copy has only in-frame clones and leaves some out. The sample records about 110,000 clones, around 90% being singletons. Specimen: CD4+ or CD8+ T cells sorted from blood, collected in a trial of the OX40 agonist ivuxolimab. The receptor source for this set is an adult with an advanced solid tumor such as melanoma, head and neck, liver or kidney cancer.

The V and J genes are TRBV29-1 and TRBJ2-3, with D possibly matching TRBD2 (6 bases). The V gene's germline CDR1 is SQVTM and CDR2 ANQGSEA. The CDR3 covers 12 residues. Trimming pared 7 bases from V and 0 bases from J, leaving 8 bases between. The CDR3: CSGTTSTDTQYF. CDR3 nucleotides: TGCAGCGGGACTACTAGCACAGATACGCAGTATTTT.

The chain links TRBV6-1 to TRBJ2-5, with D possibly matching TRBD2 (8 bases). Germline V gene data show CDR1 as MNHNS and CDR2 as SASEGT. CDR3 length equals 15 residues. With 7 bases removed from V and 3 bases from J, the gap between germline ends came to 18 bases. CDR3 sequence (DNA): TGTGCCAGCACCGCTCGACAGGGACTAGAAGAGACCCAGTACTTC. Its protein product is CASTARQGLEETQYF.

The chain links TRBV4-3 to TRBJ2-2, with 8 bases aligning to TRBD2. Per the germline V gene, CDR1 is LGHNA and CDR2 is YSLEER. The CDR3 spans 17 residues. The V gene end was trimmed by 0 bases and the J gene end by 4 bases; junction bases not matched to a gene: 7. CDR3 sequence reads: CASSQETAGVGTGELFF. CDR3 DNA sequence: TGCGCCAGCAGCCAAGAAACAGCGGGAGTCGGCACCGGGGAGCTGTTTTTT.

The chain employs TRBV30 and TRBJ1-1; no firm D call. The germline CDR1 and CDR2 sequences are GTSNPN and SVGIG (reference sequence). The CDR3 totals 13 residues. V dropped 7 bases and J dropped 1 base, with 13 bases sitting between them. The chain's CDR3 is CALWEDRNTEAFF. DNA of the CDR3: TGTGCCTTGTGGGAGGATAGGAACACTGAAGCTTTCTTT.

The V and J genes are TRBV11-2 and TRBJ2-7; D is possibly TRBD2 (6 bases). Germline lookup yields CDR1 SGHAT and CDR2 FQNNGV. This CDR3 region has 15 residues. Trimming pared 1 base from V and 4 bases from J, leaving 14 bases between. CDR3 region: CASSLGTTPWYEQYF. CDR3 sequence (DNA): TGTGCCAGCAGCTTAGGGACTACTCCTTGGTACGAGCAGTACTTC.

The chain is built from TRBV28 and TRBJ1-3, with 9 bases identical to TRBD1. In germline, CDR1 is MDHEN, CDR2 SYDVKM. The ends lost 3 bases at V and 0 bases at J; junction bases unmatched: 6. The CDR3 totals 17 residues. The CDR3: CASSFPGQGNSGNTIYF. The CDR3 region has the DNA TGTGCCAGCAGTTTCCCGGGACAGGGTAACTCTGGAAACACCATATATTTT.

This clone was counted a few times. The rearrangement joins TRBV27 to TRBJ1-5, with D possibly being TRBD1 (6 bases). This CDR3 comprises 16 residues. Germline V gives CDR1 MNHEY, CDR2 SMNVEV (reference sequence). V was pared by 2 bases and J by 2 bases, with 13 bases between. CDR3 DNA sequence: TGTGCCAGCAGTTTACGTTCGGGGGCAGGCAATCAGCCCCAGCATTTT. Amino acids: CASSLRSGAGNQPQHF.

This sequence joins TRBV7-9 and TRBJ2-5; no definite D call. Trimming cost V 6 bases and J 2 bases, with 7 bases left between them. Looked up from germline, CDR1 is SEHNR and CDR2 is FQNEAQ (reference sequence). The CDR3 has 12 residues. CDR3 nucleotide sequence: TGTGCCAGCAGTGTGGGGCAAGAGACCCAGTACTTC. This sequence encodes CASSVGQETQYF.

V gene TRBV5-6 combines with J gene TRBJ2-1; 12 bases agree with TRBD2. CDR1 and CDR2 (germline): SGHDT, YYEEEE. The length of the CDR3 is 15 residues. After removal of 4 bases from V and 9 bases from J, the junction contained 8 bases not matched to a gene. In DNA, the CDR3 is TGTGCCAGCAGCCCTGGACTAGCGGGATTCAGTGAGCAGTTCTTC. It codes for CASSPGLAGFSEQFF.

J is TRBJ2-1 and V is TRBV7-3; D unclear. V dropped 4 bases and J dropped 10 bases, with 14 bases sitting between them. Per germline, CDR1 SGHTA and CDR2 FQGTGA. The CDR3 sequence is 13 residues long. CDR3 protein: CASSYGDVREQFF. For the CDR3, the DNA is TGTGCCAGCAGCTATGGGGATGTCAGGGAGCAGTTCTTC. Using reference TRBV7-3 and TRBJ2-1 for the parts outside the CDR3, the full variable domain is GAGVSQTPSNKVTEKGKYVELRCDPISGHTALYWYRQSLGQGPEFLIYFQGTGAADDSGLPNDRFFAVRPEGSVSTLKIQRTERGDSAVYLCASSYGDVREQFFGPGTRLTVL.

V is TRBV29-1 and J is TRBJ2-5; D might be TRBD1 (6 bases). CDR3 length: 14 amino acids. Per the germline V gene, CDR1 is SQVTM and CDR2 is ANQGSEA. V dropped 6 bases and J dropped 2 bases, with 16 bases sitting between them. The CDR3, as DNA: TGCAGCGTAGCTAGCAGAAGGGGGCAAGAGACCCAGTACTTC. It codes for CSVASRRGQETQYF.

This clone was observed a single time. The V call is TRBV5-1, the J call TRBJ1-1; TRBD1 is a possible D gene (6 bases). The CDR3 is 13 residues long. Trimming left V 5 bases short and J 5 bases short, with 13 bases between. Looked up from germline, CDR1 is SGHRS and CDR2 is YFSETQ. For the CDR3, the DNA is TGCGCCAGCAGGAACAGGGATTTGACTGAAGCTTTCTTT. Translated, it gives CASRNRDLTEAFF.

V gene TRBV20-1 combines with J gene TRBJ2-5, with 7 bases aligning to TRBD2. The CDR3 runs to 11 residues. V was pared by 5 bases and J by 4 bases, with 1 base of the junction left unmatched. The V gene's germline CDR1 is DFQATT and CDR2 SNEGSKA (reference sequence). The chain's CDR3 is CSAGEGETQYF. The CDR3 coding sequence is TGCAGTGCTGGGGAGGGAGAGACCCAGTACTTC.

The J gene is TRBJ1-2, the V gene TRBV7-2, with D maybe TRBD1 (6 bases). This CDR3 is built from 14 residues. Germline values: CDR1 SGHTA, CDR2 FQGNSA. Trimming cost V 4 bases and J 3 bases, with 12 bases left between them. The CDR3 coding sequence is TGTGCCAGCAGCTCAACGACAGGTGACTATGGCTACACCTTC. Translated: CASSSTTGDYGYTF.

Worth noting for this clone: The conserved final phenylalanine or tryptophan is absent from the CDR3, which likely points to a read error. The V call is TRBV4-2, the J call TRBJ2-6; D gene ambiguous. The V and J ends lost 0 bases and 2 bases respectively, with 14 bases between them. Germline CDR1 reads LGHNA; CDR2 reads YNFKEQ. The CDR3 consists of 18 residues. CDR3 nucleotide sequence: TGTGCCAGCAGCCAAGATCTGGCAGGTCGTGCTGGGGCCAACGTCCTGACTTCC. This sequence encodes CASSQDLAGRAGANVLTS.

The chain combines TRBV7-8 with TRBJ2-2; 10 nucleotides agree with TRBD2. CDR1 and CDR2 from the germline V gene are SGHVS and FQNEAQ. The CDR3 length is 16 residues. V was pared by 10 bases and J by 6 bases, with 14 bases of the junction left unmatched. CDR3 in amino acids: CANTAGGPTGAGELFF. The CDR3 nucleotides are TGTGCCAATACAGCGGGAGGGCCAACGGGGGCCGGGGAGCTGTTTTTT. Complete variable domain (other parts from reference TRBV7-8 and TRBJ2-2): GAGVSQSPRYKVAKRGQDVALRCDPISGHVSLFWYQQALGQGPEFLTYFQNEAQLDKSGLPSDRFFAERPEGSVSTLKIQRTQQEDSAVYLCANTAGGPTGAGELFFGEGSRLTVL.

V gene TRBV6-5 combines with J gene TRBJ1-4; D possibly corresponds to TRBD1 (6 bases). V lost 6 bases, J lost 6 bases, and 17 bases lay in between. Germline V gives CDR1 MNHEY, CDR2 SVGAGI. The CDR3 extends over 15 amino acids. The CDR3 loop reads CASSNQGYLDEKLFF. The CDR3, as DNA: TGTGCCAGCAGCAACCAGGGGTATCTGGATGAAAAACTGTTTTTT.

The V and J genes are TRBV9 and TRBJ1-5; TRBD1 might be the D (5 bases). Germline loops: CDR1 SGDLS, CDR2 YYNGEE. The CDR3 length is 14 residues. V lost 3 bases to trimming and J lost 3 bases, with 10 bases between them. The CDR3: CASSADSFNQPQHF. CDR3 coding DNA: TGTGCCAGCAGCGCCGACAGCTTCAATCAGCCCCAGCATTTT.

This clone has only one observation. This chain joins TRBV28 and TRBJ2-5; maybe TRBD2 (5 bases). The end of the DNA aligns better with TRBJ2-7, so the J call may be wrong. The V gene's germline CDR1 is MDHEN and CDR2 SYDVKM. The CDR3 consists of 14 residues. The CDR3 DNA sequence: TGTGCCAGCAGTCCACCTCCGGGGTTCCACGAGCAGTACTTC. Its translation: CASSPPPGFHEQYF.

This clone was seen more than once but under ten times. The genes are TRBV28 and TRBJ1-2, with a possible D match to TRBD1 (5 bases). V was cut by 10 bases and J by 4 bases, with 22 bases left in between. The CDR3 consists of 15 residues. Germline values: CDR1 MDHEN, CDR2 SYDVKM. The CDR3 DNA is TGTGCCATTGATCAGACAGACCTCTCAGGCTATGGCTACACCTTC. This encodes CAIDQTDLSGYGYTF.

CDR3 coding DNA: TGTGCCAGCTTCGGGACTAGAGGGAATCGGGGAGGCACAGATACGCAGTATTTT. The encoded protein is CASFGTRGNRGGTDTQYF. This chain uses TRBV28 with TRBJ2-3; 8 nucleotides line up with TRBD2. This CDR3 contains 18 residues. Germline V lookup: CDR1 MDHEN, CDR2 SYDVKM. Unmatched junction bases numbered 17, after V lost 8 bases and J lost 1 base.

The chain couples TRBV19 to TRBJ2-7, with 8 bases lining up with TRBD2. J was trimmed by 5 bases and V by 5 bases; bases with no gene match: 5. The germline V gene has CDR1 LNHDA and CDR2 SQIVND (reference sequence). The CDR3 totals 13 residues. CDR3 DNA sequence: TGTGCCAGTAGTGAGGGACTAGTCAACGAGCAGTACTTC. As protein: CASSEGLVNEQYF. The full variable domain, its missing parts supplied by reference TRBV19 and TRBJ2-7, is DGGITQSPKYLFRKEGQNVTLSCEQNLNHDAMYWYRQDPGQGLRLIYYSQIVNDFQKGDIAEGYSVSREKKESFPLTVTSAQKNPTAFYLCASSEGLVNEQYFGPGTRLTVT.